Below are 18 T cell receptor beta chains sequenced from a single sample in a study of early T cells in non-severe SARS-CoV-2 infection. MiXCR was run by TCRdb on the 5' RACE reads, yielding one entry per CDR3 protein. The table shows some 78,000 distinct CDR3 sequences, with roughly 13% occurring only once. Material for sequencing was whole blood. Receptors originate from an adult who was a healthcare worker with PCR-confirmed SARS-CoV-2 infection or an uninfected control (not recorded which).

This clonotype occurred many times. The V and J genes are TRBV4-1 and TRBJ2-3; D not resolved. Germline CDR1 is MGHRA and CDR2 is YSYEKL. The CDR3 length is 16 residues. Trimming removed 1 base at V and 5 bases at J, with 16 bases between. DNA for the CDR3: TGCGCCAGCAGCCAAGCGACGCAACCCGCCGGAGATACGCAGTATTTT. Its translation is CASSQATQPAGDTQYF.

This clonotype has more than one count but fewer than ten. The chain joins TRBV21-1 to TRBJ1-5; TRBD1, the table's D call, lacks a check against the DNA. TRBV21-1 is classified as a pseudogene. There are 19 residues in the CDR3. The CDR3 is CASSKIAGSSWVSNQPQHF. In DNA, the CDR3 is TGTGCCAGCAGCAAAATCGCCGGGTCCTCATGGGTTAGCAATCAGCCCCAGCATTTT.

This clonotype came up a few times. This CDR3 is CASTSAWGPHEEQYF. For the CDR3, the DNA is TGTGCCAGCACCAGCGCTTGGGGACCTCATGAAGAGCAGTACTTC. The J gene is TRBJ2-7, the V gene TRBV12-3 or TRBV12-4, with D perhaps assigned TRBD1 or TRBD2 (5 bases each). Between the trimmed V and J ends, which lost 7 bases and 7 bases, there was a span of 23 bases. This CDR3 is 15 amino acids long.

The gene calls are TRBV7-3 and TRBJ1-1; perhaps TRBD1 as D (6 bases). Per the germline V gene, CDR1 is SGHTA and CDR2 is FQGTGA. The CDR3 runs to 15 residues. V lost 3 bases and J lost 4, with 15 bases in between. CDR3 nucleotide sequence: TGTGCCAGCAGCTTCATAGCAGGGGCCCCCACTGAAGCTTTCTTT. Protein product: CASSFIAGAPTEAFF.

In this sample, this clonotype turned up many times. V gene TRBV7-8 combines with J gene TRBJ2-2; D perhaps matches TRBD1 (6 bases). Deletions cut 1 base from V and 1 base from J, with 7 bases between. CDR3 length: 15 amino acids. The germline CDR1 and CDR2 sequences are SGHVS and FQNEAQ. The CDR3 nucleotides are TGTGCCAGCAGCTTAGTAGGGGGGAACACCGGGGAGCTGTTTTTT. This encodes CASSLVGGNTGELFF.

The sample holds many counts of this clonotype. CDR3 in amino acids: CASSLQASSYEQYF. CDR3 nucleotides: TGCGCCAGCAGCTTACAGGCGAGCTCCTACGAGCAGTACTTC. V gene TRBV5-1 combines with J gene TRBJ2-7; D is possibly TRBD1 (5 bases). Germline V gene data show CDR1 as SGHRS and CDR2 as YFSETQ. V was pared by 2 bases and J by 0 bases, with 9 bases between. The CDR3 contains 14 residues.

This clonotype has just one count. This may arise from a read error, as a much more abundant clone is one base away. The chain carries TRBV30 and TRBJ1-6; TRBD1 matches at 7 bases. The CDR3 is 15 amino acids. Germline trimming cut 4 bases from V and 7 bases from J; bases unmatched to any gene: 10. Looked up from germline, CDR1 is GTSNPN and CDR2 is SVGIG (reference sequence). CDR3 sequence (DNA): TGTGCCTGGAATCAACAGGGGTTTGGGAATTCACCCCTCCACTTT. Amino acids: CAWNQQGFGNSPLHF. The whole variable domain, filled in from reference TRBV30 and TRBJ1-6, reads SQTIHQWPATLVQPVGSPLSLECTVEGTSNPNLYWYRQAAGRGLQLLFYSVGIGQISSEVPQNLSASRPQDRQFILSSKKLLLSDSGFYLCAWNQQGFGNSPLHFGNGTRLTVT.

This clonotype was found many times. The chain carries TRBV7-9 and TRBJ1-1; possibly TRBD1 for D (5 bases). V was cut by 7 bases and J by 4 bases, with 13 bases left in between. Per the germline V gene, CDR1 is SEHNR and CDR2 is FQNEAQ (reference sequence). The CDR3 totals 13 residues. CDR3 residues: CASNEAGGTEAFF. For the CDR3, the DNA is TGTGCCAGCAACGAGGCGGGGGGCACTGAAGCTTTCTTT.

This clonotype was recorded a few times. The chain joins TRBV5-4 to TRBJ2-7; D may be TRBD1 (6 bases). In germline, CDR1 is SGHNT, CDR2 YYREEE (reference sequence). V lost 0 bases, J lost 5 bases, and 15 bases lay in between. The length of the CDR3 is 15 residues. CDR3 DNA: TGTGCCAGCAGCTTGGCCCCAGGGGCGCACGACGAGCAGTACTTC. This encodes CASSLAPGAHDEQYF. Filled out from reference TRBV5-4 and TRBJ2-7, the complete variable domain reads ETGVTQSPTHLIKTRGQQVTLRCSSQSGHNTVSWYQQALGQGPQFIFQYYREEENGRGNFPPRFSGLQFPNYSSELNVNALELDDSALYLCASSLAPGAHDEQYFGPGTRLTVT.

This clonotype was counted between two and nine times. The chain recombines TRBV7-9 with TRBJ1-5; perhaps TRBD1 as D (6 bases). CDR3 length: 16 amino acids. CDR1 SEHNR and CDR2 FQNEAQ come from the germline V gene (reference sequence). Trimming took off 1 base at V and 7 bases at J, with 17 bases between the two ends. This CDR3 is CASSLGMEGGRQPQHF. The CDR3 nucleotides read TGTGCCAGCAGCTTAGGGATGGAAGGGGGTCGACAGCCCCAGCATTTT.

The J gene is TRBJ2-3, the V gene TRBV3-1; maybe TRBD1 (5 bases). V dropped 1 base and J dropped 7 bases, with 15 bases sitting between them. Germline values: CDR1 LGHDT, CDR2 YNNKEL (reference sequence). The CDR3 is 15 residues long. The CDR3: CASSQGSRQGHTQYF. CDR3 sequence (DNA): TGTGCCAGCAGCCAAGGATCCCGCCAGGGCCATACGCAGTATTTT.

This clonotype was recorded a few times. The gene calls are TRBV28 and TRBJ1-1; D ambiguous. Trimming cost V 8 bases and J 8 bases, with 12 bases left between them. The CDR3 extends over 11 amino acids. Germline CDR1 is MDHEN and CDR2 is SYDVKM. In nucleotides, the CDR3 is TGTGCCAGCGTGGTGGTTGGGGAAGCTTTCTTT. It specifies CASVVVGEAFF.

This clonotype was counted at least ten times. The chain is built from TRBV18 and TRBJ1-3; D gene unclear. Trimming took 1 base from V and 0 from J, leaving 7 bases between them. CDR1 is KGHSH, CDR2 LQKENI, per germline. This CDR3 spans 15 amino acids. CDR3 nucleotides: TGTGCCAGCTCACCACGGCTAGCCTCTGGAAACACCATATATTTT. Its protein product is CASSPRLASGNTIYF.

This clonotype came up a few times. This chain links TRBV4-1 with TRBJ2-1; 11 bases align to TRBD2. V shed 4 bases and J 6 bases; nucleotides not matched to a gene: 8. This CDR3 is 16 amino acids long. The germline V gene has CDR1 MGHRA and CDR2 YSYEKL. This CDR3 reads CASSPPSGGPPNEQFF. CDR3 DNA: TGCGCCAGCAGCCCGCCTAGCGGGGGGCCCCCCAATGAGCAGTTCTTC.

Ten or more counts support this clonotype. DNA of the CDR3: TGTGCCAGCAGCTTAACGACTAGCACAGATACGCAGTATTTT. It encodes CASSLTTSTDTQYF. The rearrangement uses TRBV7-3 and TRBJ2-3; unclear D gene. Deletions cut 0 bases from V and 0 bases from J, with 4 bases between. The V gene's germline CDR1 is SGHTA and CDR2 FQGTGA. This CDR3 region has 14 residues.

This clonotype was detected only a few times. The genes are TRBV7-6 and TRBJ2-7; perhaps TRBD2 as D (6 bases). Trimming took off 4 bases at V and 2 bases at J, with 12 bases between the two ends. Per germline, CDR1 SGHVS and CDR2 FNYEAQ. This CDR3 spans 14 amino acids. CDR3 in DNA: TGTGCCAGCAGCTCAGGGACTGCAGCCTACGAGCAGTACTTC. Encoded protein: CASSSGTAAYEQYF.

The gene calls are TRBV20-1 and TRBJ2-4; tentatively, D is TRBD1 (6 bases). The germline V gene encodes CDR1 DFQATT and CDR2 SNEGSKA (reference sequence). Between the trimmed V and J ends, which lost 3 bases and 2 bases, there was a span of 8 bases. The CDR3 sequence is 13 residues long. This CDR3 is CSASQGPKNIQYF. The DNA for the CDR3 is TGCAGTGCTAGTCAGGGGCCCAAAAACATTCAGTACTTC.

This clonotype was counted ten times or more. The chain links TRBV6-5 to TRBJ1-6; possible D gene TRBD1, 5 bases. From germline, CDR1 is MNHEY and CDR2 SVGAGI. V lost 6 bases and J lost 0, with 12 bases in between. The CDR3 loop spans 16 amino acids. CDR3 DNA: TGTGCCAGCAGGACAGCAGGGAGCTCCTATAATTCACCCCTCCACTTT. Its protein is CASRTAGSSYNSPLHF.